The clone carrying this TCR beta chain has only a few counts. The target antigen is unknown. These data are taken from a study of long-term antiretroviral therapy in people with HIV. They ran version v3.0 of the immunoSEQ assay at survey level. Produced via immunoSEQ multiplex PCR; TCRdb's table is partial and in-frame only. The profile shows about 48,000 clones, around 84% of them singletons. V was trimmed by 6 bases and J by 0 bases, leaving 13 bases between them. Looked up from germline, CDR1 is SGHKS and CDR2 is YYEKEE (reference sequence). The CDR3 has 15 residues. Each HIV-infected participant was given treatment in the United States. Every sample had roughly 1-11 million cryopreserved PBMC in it before DNA extraction. Notes on the study in general: Clones that had undergone expansion before ART prevailed in the repertoire throughout all time points. Nothing was known about ART adherence, viral resistance or changes in therapy.

The J gene is TRBJ2-1, the V gene TRBV5-5; maybe TRBD2 (5 bases). The sequence came from a woman aged 18-29 years with HIV. The specimen comprised unsorted PBMCs, sampled 0.8 years after starting antiretroviral therapy. CDR3 amino acids: CASTADWSSYNEQFF. Here the CDR3 DNA reads TGTGCCAGCACCGCGGACTGGAGCTCCTACAATGAGCAGTTCTTC.